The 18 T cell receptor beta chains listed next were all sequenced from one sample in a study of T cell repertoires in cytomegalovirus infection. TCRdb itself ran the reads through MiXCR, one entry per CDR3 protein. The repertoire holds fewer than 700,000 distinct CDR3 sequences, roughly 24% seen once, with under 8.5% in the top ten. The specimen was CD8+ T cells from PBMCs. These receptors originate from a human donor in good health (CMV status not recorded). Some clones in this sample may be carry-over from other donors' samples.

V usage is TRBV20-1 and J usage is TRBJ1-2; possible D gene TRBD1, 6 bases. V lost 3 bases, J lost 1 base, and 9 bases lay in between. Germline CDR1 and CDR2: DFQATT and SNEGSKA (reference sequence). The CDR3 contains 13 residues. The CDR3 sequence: CSARGGLNYGYTF. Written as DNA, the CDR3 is TGCAGTGCTAGGGGGGGGCTTAACTATGGCTACACCTTC.

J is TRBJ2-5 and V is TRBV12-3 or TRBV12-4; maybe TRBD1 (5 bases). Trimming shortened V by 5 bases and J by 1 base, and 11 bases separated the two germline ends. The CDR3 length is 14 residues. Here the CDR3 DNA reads TGTGCCAGCAGTCCCCAGGGAACCCAAGAGACCCAGTACTTC. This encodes CASSPQGTQETQYF.

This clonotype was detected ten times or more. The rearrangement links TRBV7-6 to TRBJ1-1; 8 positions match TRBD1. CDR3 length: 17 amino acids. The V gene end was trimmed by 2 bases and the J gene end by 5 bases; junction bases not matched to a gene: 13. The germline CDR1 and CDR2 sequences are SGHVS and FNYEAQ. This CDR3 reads CASSLSPGGGRGTEAFF. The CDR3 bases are TGTGCCAGCAGCTTATCTCCAGGGGGCGGACGTGGGACTGAAGCTTTCTTT.

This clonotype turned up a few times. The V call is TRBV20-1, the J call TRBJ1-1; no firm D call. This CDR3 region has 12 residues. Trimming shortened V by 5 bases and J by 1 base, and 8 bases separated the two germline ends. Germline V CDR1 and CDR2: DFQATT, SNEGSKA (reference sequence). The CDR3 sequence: CSAFPGNTEAFF. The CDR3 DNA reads TGCAGTGCTTTCCCGGGGAACACTGAAGCTTTCTTT.

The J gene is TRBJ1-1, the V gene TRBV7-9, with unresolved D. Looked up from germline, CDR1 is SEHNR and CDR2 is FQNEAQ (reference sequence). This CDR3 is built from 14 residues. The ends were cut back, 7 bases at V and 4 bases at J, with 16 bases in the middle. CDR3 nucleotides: TGTGCCAGCACCCCGGGAGGAAGGATCACTGAAGCTTTCTTT. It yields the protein CASTPGGRITEAFF. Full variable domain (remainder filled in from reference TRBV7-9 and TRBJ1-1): DTGVSQNPRHKITKRGQNVTFRCDPISEHNRLYWYRQTLGQGPEFLTYFQNEAQLEKSRLLSDRFSAERPKGSFSTLEIQRTEQGDSAMYLCASTPGGRITEAFFGQGTRLTVV.

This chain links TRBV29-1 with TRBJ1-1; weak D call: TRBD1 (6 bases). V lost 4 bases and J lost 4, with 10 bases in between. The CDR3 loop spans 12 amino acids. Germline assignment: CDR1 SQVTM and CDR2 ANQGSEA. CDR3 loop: CSVGVGATEAFF. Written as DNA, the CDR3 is TGCAGCGTTGGGGTGGGGGCCACTGAAGCTTTCTTT.

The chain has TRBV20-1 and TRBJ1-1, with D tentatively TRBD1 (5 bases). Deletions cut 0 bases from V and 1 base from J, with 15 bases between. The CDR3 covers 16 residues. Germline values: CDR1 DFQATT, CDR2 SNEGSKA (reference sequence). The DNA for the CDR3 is TGCAGTGCTAGAGACTCAGGAGGACACTCGAACACTGAAGCTTTCTTT. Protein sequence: CSARDSGGHSNTEAFF.

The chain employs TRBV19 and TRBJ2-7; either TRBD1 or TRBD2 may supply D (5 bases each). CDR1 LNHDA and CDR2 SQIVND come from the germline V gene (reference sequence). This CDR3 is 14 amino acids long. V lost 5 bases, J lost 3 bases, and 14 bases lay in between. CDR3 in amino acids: CASSPRDGVYEQYF. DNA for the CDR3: TGTGCCAGTAGTCCTCGGGACGGAGTCTACGAGCAGTACTTC.

CDR3 in DNA: TGCGCCAGCAGCCTACTAGGAGACTACAATGAGCAGTTCTTC. Protein sequence: CASSLLGDYNEQFF. The gene calls are TRBV4-1 and TRBJ2-1; a weak D match, TRBD2 (5 bases). The V gene lost 4 bases and the J gene lost 3 bases, with 10 bases spanning the gap. CDR3 size: 14 residues. CDR1 and CDR2 (germline): MGHRA, YSYEKL.

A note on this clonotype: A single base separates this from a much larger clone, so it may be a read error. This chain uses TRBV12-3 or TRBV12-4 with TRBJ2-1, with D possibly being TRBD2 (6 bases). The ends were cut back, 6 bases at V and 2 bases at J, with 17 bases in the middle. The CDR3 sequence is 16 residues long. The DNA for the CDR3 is TGTGCCAGCAGCCTCAGGACGGGGGAGACCTACAATGAGCAGTTCTTC. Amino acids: CASSLRTGETYNEQFF.

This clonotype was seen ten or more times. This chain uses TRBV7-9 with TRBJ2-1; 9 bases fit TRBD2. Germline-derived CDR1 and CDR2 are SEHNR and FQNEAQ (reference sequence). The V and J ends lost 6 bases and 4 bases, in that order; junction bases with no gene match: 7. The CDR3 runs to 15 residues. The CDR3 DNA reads TGTGCCAGCAGACTTAGCGGGGGAGATTACAATGAGCAGTTCTTC. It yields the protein CASRLSGGDYNEQFF.

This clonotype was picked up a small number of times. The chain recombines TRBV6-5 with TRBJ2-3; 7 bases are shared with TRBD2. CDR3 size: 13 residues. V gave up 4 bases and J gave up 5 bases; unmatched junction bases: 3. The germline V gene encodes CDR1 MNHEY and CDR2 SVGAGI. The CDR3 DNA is TGTGCCAGCAGTTCGAGCGGGGTAGATACGCAGTATTTT. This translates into CASSSSGVDTQYF.

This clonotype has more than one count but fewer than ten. The CDR3 coding sequence is TGTGCCAGCAGCCTTCTTCCGGGAACTCTAAGGGACAATGAGCAGTTCTTC. Translated: CASSLLPGTLRDNEQFF. V usage is TRBV11-2 and J usage is TRBJ2-1; D perhaps matches TRBD2 (5 bases). Trimming stripped 5 bases from V and 5 bases from J, with 22 bases between. The CDR3 length is 17 residues. Germline V gene data show CDR1 as SGHAT and CDR2 as FQNNGV.

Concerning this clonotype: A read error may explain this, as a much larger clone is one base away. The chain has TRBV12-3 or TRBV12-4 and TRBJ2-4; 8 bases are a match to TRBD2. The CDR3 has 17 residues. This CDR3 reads CASSVRERGPSKNTQYF. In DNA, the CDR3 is TGTGCCAGCAGTGTTAGGGAGCGGGGGCCTAGCAAAAACACTCAGTACTTC.

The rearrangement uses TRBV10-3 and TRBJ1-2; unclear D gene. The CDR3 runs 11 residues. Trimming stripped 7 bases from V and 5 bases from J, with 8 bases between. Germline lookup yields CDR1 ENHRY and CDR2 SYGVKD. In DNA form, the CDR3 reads TGTGCCATCATCGACCATTATGGCTACACCTTC. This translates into CAIIDHYGYTF.

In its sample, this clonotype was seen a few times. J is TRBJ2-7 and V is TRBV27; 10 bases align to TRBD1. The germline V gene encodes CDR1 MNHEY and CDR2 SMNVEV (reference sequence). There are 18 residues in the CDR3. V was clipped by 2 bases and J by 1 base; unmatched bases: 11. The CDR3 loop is CASSLRDLGQGGSYEQYF. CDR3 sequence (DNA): TGTGCCAGCAGTTTACGGGACCTCGGACAGGGGGGTTCCTACGAGCAGTACTTC.

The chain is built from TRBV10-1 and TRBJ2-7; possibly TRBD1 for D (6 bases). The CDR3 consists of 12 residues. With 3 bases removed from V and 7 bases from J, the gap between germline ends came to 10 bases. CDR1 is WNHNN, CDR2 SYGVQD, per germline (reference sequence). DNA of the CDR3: TGCGCCAGCAGTGACCCAAGGGGGGAGCAGTACTTC. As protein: CASSDPRGEQYF.

The DNA for the CDR3 is TGTGCTAGTGGTGAGACGCAAATGGGACCGTCTGAGCAGTTCTTC. Translation gives CASGETQMGPSEQFF. The chain joins TRBV12-5 to TRBJ2-1; D is perhaps TRBD1 or TRBD2 (5 bases each). The CDR3 runs to 15 residues. Trimming removed 5 bases at V and 9 bases at J, with 20 bases between. CDR1 and CDR2 from the germline V gene are LGHNT and FRNRAP.